The 24 T cell receptor beta chains below come from one sample, sequenced in a study of CD8+ T cells in alopecia areata. cDNA serving as the sequencing template came from extracted, reverse transcribed RNA. Clones were read by immunoSEQ multiplex PCR, and TCRdb kept only the in-frame ones, dropping some. The repertoire has some 100,000 clones, less than 70% of them found once; the top ten carry around 2.7%. Sequenced input: CD4+ T cells sorted from blood. The receptors here all came from a human donor in good health.

The rearrangement uses TRBV29-1 and TRBJ2-5; 8 bases are a match to TRBD1. V was clipped by 6 bases and J by 4 bases; unmatched bases: 4. The V gene's germline CDR1 is SQVTM and CDR2 ANQGSEA. The CDR3 length is 12 residues. CDR3 loop: CSVTGEAETQYF. DNA of the CDR3: TGCAGCGTGACAGGGGAGGCAGAGACCCAGTACTTC.

This rearrangement joins TRBV11-2 to TRBJ2-7, with 8 bases that match TRBD2. In germline, CDR1 is SGHAT, CDR2 FQNNGV. There are 16 residues in the CDR3. The junction had 11 bases not matched to a gene; V was cut back by 1 base and J by 6 bases. CDR3 nucleotides: TGTGCCAGCAGCTTAGCTCCCGGGGTCGGGGGGGCCGAGCAGTACTTC. This encodes CASSLAPGVGGAEQYF.

The rearrangement joins TRBV7-9 to TRBJ2-5; 7 positions match TRBD2. Per the germline V gene, CDR1 is SEHNR and CDR2 is FQNEAQ (reference sequence). The CDR3 totals 14 residues. The junction had 4 bases not matched to a gene; V was cut back by 2 bases and J by 4 bases. The CDR3 reads CASSLISGVETQYF. The CDR3 DNA reads TGTGCCAGCAGCTTAATCAGCGGGGTAGAGACCCAGTACTTC.

V is TRBV29-1 and J is TRBJ2-7; tentatively, D is TRBD1 (7 bases). Looked up from germline, CDR1 is SQVTM and CDR2 is ANQGSEA. With 2 bases removed from V and 6 bases from J, the gap between germline ends came to 14 bases. The CDR3 has 13 residues. The CDR3 region has the DNA TGCAGCGTTGAAACCGGGACAGCGGGCGAGCAGTACTTC. Encoded protein: CSVETGTAGEQYF.

This clone has a handful of counts. Additional DNA sequences in this sample encode the identical CDR3. This chain joins TRBV11-2 and TRBJ1-1; a weak D match, TRBD1 (5 bases). The CDR3 consists of 13 residues. V was shortened by 4 bases and J by 5 bases, with 11 bases between the two germline ends. Germline values: CDR1 SGHAT, CDR2 FQNNGV. Written as DNA, the CDR3 is TGTGCCAGCAGCTCTCCCGGGGGAACTGAAGCTTTCTTT. Its protein is CASSSPGGTEAFF.

This clone was detected once. The chain recombines TRBV2 with TRBJ1-3; D not resolved. This CDR3 is 12 amino acids long. V gave up 7 bases and J gave up 0 bases, with 4 bases separating them. Germline V CDR1 and CDR2: SNHLY, FYNNEI. Here the CDR3 reads CASKISGNTIYF. CDR3 bases: TGTGCCAGCAAAATCTCTGGAAACACCATATATTTT.

The chain couples TRBV28 to TRBJ2-2, with D perhaps matching TRBD1 (5 bases). CDR1 is MDHEN and CDR2 is SYDVKM in the germline V gene. CDR3 size: 21 residues. V gave up 6 bases and J gave up 1 base, with 30 bases separating them. This CDR3 reads CASSHGGRFVVTDKNTGELFF. The CDR3 nucleotides are TGTGCCAGCAGCCACGGCGGTAGATTCGTTGTGACAGACAAGAACACCGGGGAGCTGTTTTTT.

This chain uses TRBV7-9 with TRBJ2-3, with 8 bases that match TRBD2. The CDR3 extends over 15 amino acids. V lost 1 base, J lost 4 bases, and 4 bases stayed unmatched. Germline CDR1 reads SEHNR; CDR2 reads FQNEAQ (reference sequence). The CDR3 loop reads CASSLGSGGPDTQYF. Here the CDR3 DNA reads TGTGCCAGCAGCTTAGGGAGCGGGGGACCAGATACGCAGTATTTT. The whole variable domain, filled in from reference TRBV7-9 and TRBJ2-3, reads DTGVSQNPRHKITKRGQNVTFRCDPISEHNRLYWYRQTLGQGPEFLTYFQNEAQLEKSRLLSDRFSAERPKGSFSTLEIQRTEQGDSAMYLCASSLGSGGPDTQYFGPGTRLTVL.

The rearrangement uses TRBV30 and TRBJ1-2; 9 bases fit TRBD1. The CDR3 is made up of 13 amino acids. Trimming cost V 5 bases and J 7 bases; bases outside gene matches: 8. CDR1 is GTSNPN and CDR2 is SVGIG in the germline V gene (reference sequence). The CDR3 loop reads CAWEKQGAPGYTF. In DNA, the CDR3 is TGTGCCTGGGAAAAACAGGGGGCGCCTGGCTACACCTTC.

This rearrangement joins TRBV30 to TRBJ1-5, with TRBD1 as a possible D gene (5 bases). The CDR3 sequence is 18 residues long. Trimming took off 0 bases at V and 7 bases at J, with 25 bases between the two ends. Germline V CDR1 and CDR2: GTSNPN, SVGIG (reference sequence). The CDR3 loop is CAWSVHTPRRGYEQPQHF. DNA of the CDR3: TGTGCCTGGAGTGTACACACCCCAAGAAGGGGTTATGAACAGCCCCAGCATTTT.

The chain carries TRBV2 and TRBJ2-7; D remains unclear. V gave up 6 bases and J gave up 2 bases, with 14 bases separating them. The CDR3 loop spans 14 amino acids. Germline V gives CDR1 SNHLY, CDR2 FYNNEI. The CDR3 region has the DNA TGTGCCAGCAGGACGGGCACACCCCCCTACGAGCAGTACTTC. This gives the protein CASRTGTPPYEQYF.

The genes are TRBV10-2 and TRBJ1-2; TRBD1 is a possible D gene (5 bases). The germline gives CDR1 WSHSY, CDR2 SAAADI. The CDR3 runs 11 residues. V lost 7 bases and J 6 bases, leaving 9 bases between the germline ends. CDR3 protein: CASTGYNGYTF. CDR3 nucleotide sequence: TGCGCCAGCACAGGGTATAATGGCTACACCTTC.

This sequence joins TRBV9 and TRBJ2-3; 9 bases fit TRBD2. The V gene end was trimmed by 0 bases and the J gene end by 4 bases; junction bases not matched to a gene: 3. The CDR3 consists of 15 residues. CDR1 and CDR2 (germline): SGDLS, YYNGEE. CDR3 protein: CASSVVASGADTQYF. Written as DNA, the CDR3 is TGTGCCAGCAGCGTAGTCGCTAGCGGGGCAGATACGCAGTATTTT.

With respect to this clone: The same CDR3 arises from other DNA sequences in this sample as well. This chain connects TRBV29-1 to TRBJ1-2, with TRBD1 matching 7 bases. The germline V gene has CDR1 SQVTM and CDR2 ANQGSEA. This CDR3 comprises 12 residues. The V and J ends lost 2 bases and 8 bases, in that order; junction bases with no gene match: 5. Written as DNA, the CDR3 is TGCAGCGTTGAACGACAGGGTAACGGCTACACCTTC. Translation gives CSVERQGNGYTF.

The V gene is TRBV7-9, the J gene TRBJ1-1; D remains ambiguous. Germline CDR1 and CDR2: SEHNR and FQNEAQ (reference sequence). V was clipped by 5 bases and J by 4 bases, with 17 bases between them. This CDR3 is 15 amino acids long. This CDR3 is CASSPKLRVGTEAFF. CDR3 in DNA: TGTGCCAGCAGCCCGAAACTAAGGGTAGGCACTGAAGCTTTCTTT.

CDR3 residues: CASSLGGKGYGYTF. CDR3 DNA sequence: TGTGCCAGCAGTCTAGGCGGGAAGGGCTATGGCTACACCTTC. This rearrangement joins TRBV6-5 to TRBJ1-2; D is uncertain. Trimming left V 5 bases short and J 4 bases short, with 14 bases between. Germline CDR1 MNHEY, CDR2 SVGAGI. The CDR3 runs 14 residues.

V and J are TRBV6-5 and TRBJ1-1; a weak D match, TRBD1 (5 bases). The CDR3 covers 14 residues. V lost 4 bases, J lost 0 bases, and 9 bases lay in between. Germline-derived CDR1 and CDR2 are MNHEY and SVGAGI. This CDR3 reads CASSFETVNTEAFF. CDR3 sequence (DNA): TGTGCCAGCAGTTTTGAGACAGTGAACACTGAAGCTTTCTTT.

The chain carries TRBV29-1 and TRBJ2-3; TRBD1 aligns across 8 bases. The CDR3 has 15 residues. CDR1 is SQVTM and CDR2 is ANQGSEA in the germline V gene. The V segment lost 1 base and the J segment 6 bases; nucleotides outside the gene matches: 9. The CDR3 nucleotides are TGCAGCGTTGAAGGTGGCAGGGGGCAAAAGGATACGCAGTATTTT. This encodes CSVEGGRGQKDTQYF.

This chain joins TRBV7-6 and TRBJ2-5; TRBD1 is a possible D gene (5 bases). V was pared by 1 base and J by 5 bases, with 23 bases between. The length of the CDR3 is 18 residues. Germline CDR1 is SGHVS and CDR2 is FNYEAQ. The CDR3 nucleotides are TGTGCCAGCAGCTTAGAATCCAGCGTGGGGCTCCGGTTGGAGACCCAGTACTTC. Residues: CASSLESSVGLRLETQYF. Filled out from reference TRBV7-6 and TRBJ2-5, the complete variable domain reads GAGVSQSPRYKVTKRGQDVALRCDPISGHVSLYWYRQALGQGPEFLTYFNYEAQQDKSGLPNDRFSAERPEGSISTLTIQRTEQRDSAMYRCASSLESSVGLRLETQYFGPGTRLLVL.

This chain uses TRBV30 with TRBJ2-5; TRBD2 matches at 9 bases. The CDR3 extends over 13 amino acids. V lost 3 bases, J lost 8 bases, and 7 bases stayed unmatched. Germline CDR1 reads GTSNPN; CDR2 reads SVGIG (reference sequence). For the CDR3, the DNA is TGTGCCTGGAGGGGCCTAGCGGGGAGTACCCAGTACTTC. Translation: CAWRGLAGSTQYF.

V gene TRBV11-2 combines with J gene TRBJ2-7; D could derive from TRBD1 or TRBD2 (6 bases each). Germline CDR1 reads SGHAT; CDR2 reads FQNNGV. The CDR3 runs to 15 residues. V lost 2 bases and J 3 bases, leaving 14 bases between the germline ends. The CDR3 nucleotides are TGTGCCAGCAGCTTAAGGGGGACGGGAGTCTACGAGCAGTACTTC. Protein sequence: CASSLRGTGVYEQYF.

The CDR3 DNA is TGTGCCATCAGTGACCAGAACACAGATACGCAGTATTTT. Translated: CAISDQNTDTQYF. The V gene is TRBV10-3, the J gene TRBJ2-3; no firm D call. There are 13 residues in the CDR3. CDR1 and CDR2 (germline): ENHRY, SYGVKD. Between the trimmed V and J ends, which lost 3 bases and 2 bases, there was a span of 6 bases.

The chain links TRBV18 to TRBJ1-1; D is undetermined. The CDR3 has 15 residues. The germline CDR1 and CDR2 sequences are KGHSH and LQKENI. Trimming took 0 bases from V and 1 from J, leaving 9 bases between them. Written as DNA, the CDR3 is TGTGCCAGCTCACCACCGAGGAACTCGAACACTGAAGCTTTCTTT. Amino acids: CASSPPRNSNTEAFF. The full variable domain, with the rest looked up from reference TRBV18 and TRBJ1-1, is NAGVMQNPRHLVRRRGQEARLRCSPMKGHSHVYWYRQLPEEGLKFMVYLQKENIIDESGMPKERFSAEFPKEGPSILRIQQVVRGDSAAYFCASSPPRNSNTEAFFGQGTRLTVV.

The genes are TRBV29-1 and TRBJ2-1; 12 bases align to TRBD1. The junction had 14 bases not matched to a gene; V was cut back by 8 bases and J by 6 bases. This CDR3 is built from 16 residues. Germline V gene data show CDR1 as SQVTM and CDR2 as ANQGSEA. The CDR3 loop is CSSKGGGTGGVNEQFF. The CDR3 region has the DNA TGCAGCTCGAAAGGTGGGGGGACAGGGGGCGTCAATGAGCAGTTCTTC.